Each of the 32 T cell receptor beta chains below was sequenced from the same sample in a study of blood T cell repertoires in COVID-19. The protocol was immunoSEQ multiplex PCR, while the TCRdb copy is restricted to in-frame clones and leaves out a portion. The sample has 350,000 to 550,000 clones; about 90% are singletons. The sample comprised PBMCs or T cells enriched from blood (not recorded which). All receptors come from a woman aged 18-29 years with acute COVID-19.

CDR3 sequence: CASSTPNRGHPYEQYF. As DNA, the CDR3 is TGTGCCAGCAGTACTCCCAACAGGGGACATCCCTACGAGCAGTACTTC. The chain links TRBV28 to TRBJ2-7; 7 bases align to TRBD1. This CDR3 contains 16 residues. Germline-derived CDR1 and CDR2 are MDHEN and SYDVKM. Losses at the gene ends were 5 bases for V and 2 bases for J; bases not matched to a gene: 12.

The chain combines TRBV10-3 with TRBJ1-1; 9 nucleotides match TRBD1. CDR3 length: 16 residues. V lost 6 bases to trimming and J lost 6 bases; unmatched junction nucleotides: 14. Germline values: CDR1 ENHRY, CDR2 SYGVKD. In nucleotides, the CDR3 is TGTGCCATCAGGACAACGAACGGGACAGGGACCGCTGAAGCTTTCTTT. This encodes CAIRTTNGTGTAEAFF.

The chain recombines TRBV5-1 with TRBJ2-5; TRBD1 agrees at 7 bases. Germline V gene data show CDR1 as SGHRS and CDR2 as YFSETQ. The CDR3 is made up of 15 amino acids. With V trimmed by 3 bases and J by 5 bases, 10 bases remained unmatched. CDR3 DNA sequence: TGCGCCAGCAGCTCAGGTCGGGGCAGGGGGGAGACCCAGTACTTC. It encodes CASSSGRGRGETQYF.

CDR3 DNA: TGTGCCAGCAGATTATGGACAGAATACAATGAGCAGTTCTTC. It encodes CASRLWTEYNEQFF. The rearrangement links TRBV6-5 to TRBJ2-1, with D possibly being TRBD1 (6 bases). Between the trimmed V and J ends, which lost 6 bases and 4 bases, there was a span of 13 bases. The CDR3 consists of 14 residues. Per germline, CDR1 MNHEY and CDR2 SVGAGI.

The rearrangement links TRBV15 to TRBJ2-3; TRBD1 is a possible D gene (6 bases). Germline CDR1 LNHNV, CDR2 YYDKDF (reference sequence). The CDR3 runs to 19 residues. Trimming stripped 6 bases from V and 2 bases from J, with 27 bases between. CDR3 in DNA: TGTGCCACCAGTATAGAGACAGGTCGCAAACGTGGTCTCACAGATACGCAGTATTTT. It yields the protein CATSIETGRKRGLTDTQYF.

CDR3 coding DNA: TGTGCCAGCAGTCCGAACTCCATCAACAGGGCGCGTCAGTACTTC. This encodes CASSPNSINRARQYF. J is TRBJ2-4 and V is TRBV2, with a tentative D call TRBD1 (6 bases). CDR3 length equals 15 residues. Trimming pared 5 bases from V and 12 bases from J, leaving 23 bases between. Germline CDR1 and CDR2: SNHLY and FYNNEI.

The genes are TRBV6-6 and TRBJ1-1, with 7 bases fitting TRBD1. The CDR3 runs to 14 residues. Germline CDR1 reads MNHNY; CDR2 reads SVGAGI (reference sequence). J gave up 10 bases and V 6 bases, and 14 bases lay outside the gene matches. CDR3 amino acids: CASSSTGKGSGAFF. The CDR3 DNA sequence: TGTGCCAGCAGCTCGACAGGGAAAGGGAGTGGAGCTTTCTTT.

V gene TRBV5-6 combines with J gene TRBJ1-2, with D possibly TRBD1 on 6 matching bases. CDR1 is SGHDT, CDR2 YYEEEE, per germline. The CDR3 covers 14 residues. V dropped 1 base and J dropped 4 bases, with 11 bases sitting between them. CDR3 sequence (DNA): TGTGCCAGCAGCTTGAAAGCAGGGGTCTATGGCTACACCTTC. Protein: CASSLKAGVYGYTF.

A word on this clone: This same CDR3 is encoded by further DNA sequences in the sample. The J gene is TRBJ1-2, the V gene TRBV9, with D possibly being TRBD1 (5 bases). CDR3 length: 12 amino acids. V lost 0 bases, J lost 8 bases, and 8 bases lay in between. Germline assignment: CDR1 SGDLS and CDR2 YYNGEE. CDR3 bases: TGTGCCAGCAGCGTAGGCGGGGGGGGCTACACCTTC. Translated, it gives CASSVGGGGYTF.

Comments on this clone: Additional DNA sequences in this sample encode the identical CDR3. J is TRBJ2-7 and V is TRBV9, with TRBD1 as a possible D gene (6 bases). Germline V gives CDR1 SGDLS, CDR2 YYNGEE. CDR3 length: 12 residues. V lost 4 bases, J lost 4 bases, and 9 bases lay in between. Here the CDR3 reads CASSPQGYEQYF. CDR3 sequence (DNA): TGTGCCAGCAGCCCGCAGGGGTACGAGCAGTACTTC.

This clone was picked up a small number of times. This rearrangement joins TRBV5-1 to TRBJ1-4; D remains unclear. Germline values: CDR1 SGHRS, CDR2 YFSETQ. The V end lost 3 bases, the J end lost 7 bases, and 7 bases lay between the germline ends. The CDR3 covers 12 residues. The CDR3 DNA reads TGCGCCAGCAGCTCACGCGGTGAAAAACTGTTTTTT. Its protein product is CASSSRGEKLFF.

The chain employs TRBV18 and TRBJ2-1; D gene uncertain. Germline CDR1 KGHSH, CDR2 LQKENI. V lost 5 bases and J lost 3, with 8 bases in between. The CDR3 sequence is 13 residues long. CDR3 in amino acids: CASSGANYNEQFF. The CDR3, as DNA: TGTGCCAGCTCAGGAGCGAACTACAATGAGCAGTTCTTC.

This chain joins TRBV7-9 and TRBJ2-1; 8 nucleotides align to TRBD2. The CDR3 is 18 amino acids. Looked up from germline, CDR1 is SEHNR and CDR2 is FQNEAQ (reference sequence). V gave up 6 bases and J gave up 4 bases; unmatched junction bases: 17. CDR3 nucleotides: TGTGCCAGCAGTGCCCCGGGGGACGGGGGGGCTAGATACAATGAGCAGTTCTTC. Residues: CASSAPGDGGARYNEQFF.

This clone is a singleton in its sample. The rearrangement uses TRBV24-1 and TRBJ2-5; 8 bases align to TRBD2. CDR3 length equals 16 residues. With V trimmed by 6 bases and J by 4 bases, 12 bases remained unmatched. CDR1 KGHDR and CDR2 SFDVKD come from the germline V gene. In DNA form, the CDR3 reads TGTGCCACCAGTACCACCAAGCGGGAGAAGGGAGAGACCCAGTACTTC. It yields the protein CATSTTKREKGETQYF.

This chain uses TRBV7-9 with TRBJ2-4, with TRBD1 matching 10 bases. Germline-derived CDR1 and CDR2 are SEHNR and FQNEAQ (reference sequence). The CDR3 has 17 residues. Trimming took 5 bases from V and 2 from J; bases not matched to a gene: 9. The CDR3 region has the DNA TGTGCCAGCAGCCCGACCGGGACAGGGGTTTCCAAAAACATTCAGTACTTC. Encoded protein: CASSPTGTGVSKNIQYF.

The V and J genes are TRBV7-9 and TRBJ2-1, with a weak D call TRBD2 (5 bases). From germline, CDR1 is SEHNR and CDR2 FQNEAQ (reference sequence). CDR3 length: 11 residues. Between the trimmed V and J ends, which lost 8 bases and 8 bases, there was a span of 10 bases. The CDR3 spells CASLGVDEQFF. CDR3 nucleotide sequence: TGTGCCAGCCTCGGGGTGGATGAGCAGTTCTTC.

As DNA, the CDR3 is TGTGCCAGCAGCTTGATTACAGGATCCTACGAGCAGTACTTC. This encodes CASSLITGSYEQYF. The J gene is TRBJ2-7, the V gene TRBV5-5, with D possibly TRBD1 on 5 matching bases. V was cut by 1 base and J by 1 base, with 9 bases left in between. This CDR3 region has 14 residues. Germline V gives CDR1 SGHKS, CDR2 YYEKEE (reference sequence).

This clone was seen a handful of times. This chain links TRBV7-2 with TRBJ2-7, with D tentatively TRBD1 (6 bases). This CDR3 region has 14 residues. The germline gives CDR1 SGHTA, CDR2 FQGNSA. V dropped 0 bases and J dropped 3 bases, with 9 bases sitting between them. For the CDR3, the DNA is TGTGCCAGCAGCTTAGCGGCAGGGGACTACGAGCAGTACTTC. This encodes CASSLAAGDYEQYF.

This clone has just one count. The genes are TRBV9 and TRBJ1-3; 9 bases match TRBD1. CDR3 size: 13 residues. Germline CDR1 reads SGDLS; CDR2 reads YYNGEE. With V trimmed by 6 bases and J by 7 bases, 5 bases remained unmatched. For the CDR3, the DNA is TGTGCCAGCACCGGGGGGACAGGGAACACCATATATTTT. Translating gives CASTGGTGNTIYF.

V is TRBV9 and J is TRBJ2-1; D ambiguous. V lost 3 bases, J lost 6 bases, and 7 bases lay in between. Germline CDR1 and CDR2: SGDLS and YYNGEE. The CDR3 has 12 residues. CDR3 DNA sequence: TGTGCCAGCAGCGCCGGCGGCAATGAGCAGTTCTTC. Its translation: CASSAGGNEQFF.

V is TRBV19 and J is TRBJ2-7, with 7 bases lining up with TRBD1. V was pared by 5 bases and J by 5 bases, with 12 bases of the junction left unmatched. The CDR3 length is 15 residues. CDR1 LNHDA and CDR2 SQIVND come from the germline V gene (reference sequence). The CDR3 bases are TGTGCCAGTAGTTCCCCCTTAGGCAGGGGGAACGAGCAGTACTTC. Its protein is CASSSPLGRGNEQYF.

The chain combines TRBV28 with TRBJ2-1; TRBD2 matches at 8 bases. The CDR3 has 14 residues. CDR1 and CDR2 (germline): MDHEN, SYDVKM. J lost 5 bases, V lost 8 bases, and 8 bases had no gene match. The CDR3 DNA reads as TGTGCCAGCCGAGCGGGAGCAAACGACAATGAGCAGTTCTTC. This gives the protein CASRAGANDNEQFF.

This chain uses TRBV7-9 with TRBJ2-3; 8 bases fit TRBD1. CDR1 is SEHNR and CDR2 is FQNEAQ in the germline V gene (reference sequence). CDR3 size: 15 residues. V was pared by 4 bases and J by 1 base, with 4 bases of the junction left unmatched. CDR3 in amino acids: CASSSLDRGTDTQYF. The CDR3 region has the DNA TGTGCCAGCAGCTCACTGGACAGGGGCACAGATACGCAGTATTTT.

This chain links TRBV4-3 with TRBJ1-2; no definite D call. Germline V gene lookup returns CDR1 LGHNA and CDR2 YSLEER. The CDR3 spans 16 residues. The V gene lost 4 bases and the J gene lost 4 bases, with 19 bases spanning the gap. This CDR3 reads CASSRDEDPTIYGYTF. The CDR3 nucleotides read TGCGCCAGCAGCCGCGACGAGGACCCGACTATCTATGGCTACACCTTC.

The chain employs TRBV2 and TRBJ2-4, with D hard to call. Germline V gene data show CDR1 as SNHLY and CDR2 as FYNNEI. V was pared by 2 bases and J by 3 bases, with 23 bases between. The CDR3 sequence is 19 residues long. The CDR3 region is CASSELAGSYFVDKNIQYF. The CDR3 coding sequence is TGTGCCAGCAGTGAATTGGCAGGATCATATTTCGTAGACAAAAACATTCAGTACTTC.

A word on this clone: In the same sample, other DNA sequences code for this CDR3. The chain uses TRBV18 and TRBJ2-5; TRBD1 might be the D (5 bases). The CDR3 runs 13 residues. CDR1 and CDR2 (germline): KGHSH, LQKENI. V lost 4 bases to trimming and J lost 3 bases, with 9 bases between them. CDR3 region: CASSQQAEETQYF. As DNA, the CDR3 is TGTGCCAGCTCACAACAGGCCGAAGAGACCCAGTACTTC.

The chain couples TRBV28 to TRBJ2-3; tentative D call: TRBD1 (5 bases). Germline V gives CDR1 MDHEN, CDR2 SYDVKM. The V end lost 4 bases, the J end lost 5 bases, and 13 bases lay between the germline ends. This CDR3 is built from 14 residues. This chain's CDR3 is CASSSTFRGDTQYF. DNA of the CDR3: TGTGCCAGCAGTTCCACCTTTAGGGGAGATACGCAGTATTTT. Based on the CDR3 plus reference TRBV28 and TRBJ2-3, the full variable domain is DVKVTQSSRYLVKRTGEKVFLECVQDMDHENMFWYRQDPGLGLRLIYFSYDVKMKEKGDIPEGYSVSREKKERFSLILESASTNQTSMYLCASSSTFRGDTQYFGPGTRLTVL.

The V and J genes are TRBV7-9 and TRBJ2-7, with TRBD1 identical over 9 bases. V shed 5 bases and J 5 bases; nucleotides not matched to a gene: 13. The CDR3 is 16 amino acids. Germline CDR1 SEHNR, CDR2 FQNEAQ (reference sequence). CDR3 sequence (DNA): TGTGCCAGCAGCCTCCTACCCGGGACAGGGCGGGACGAGCAGTACTTC. This gives the protein CASSLLPGTGRDEQYF.

This clone was recorded once. The chain has TRBV4-1 and TRBJ1-1; weak D call: TRBD1 (6 bases). CDR1 is MGHRA, CDR2 YSYEKL, per germline. This CDR3 spans 15 amino acids. Trimming pared 0 bases from V and 3 bases from J, leaving 11 bases between. The CDR3 loop is CASSQDQGLYTEAFF. The CDR3, as DNA: TGCGCCAGCAGCCAAGATCAGGGGTTGTACACTGAAGCTTTCTTT.

The chain is built from TRBV14 and TRBJ2-3; possibly TRBD2 for D (6 bases). In germline, CDR1 is SGHDN, CDR2 FVKESK. V lost 4 bases and J 2 bases, leaving 7 bases between the germline ends. The CDR3 sequence is 13 residues long. The CDR3 coding sequence is TGTGCCAGCAGCCGACTAGACACAGATACGCAGTATTTT. It yields the protein CASSRLDTDTQYF.

This clone was recorded once. The chain couples TRBV2 to TRBJ2-2; 7 bases line up with TRBD1. The V gene's germline CDR1 is SNHLY and CDR2 FYNNEI. This CDR3 spans 17 amino acids. J gave up 3 bases and V 2 bases, and 9 bases lay outside the gene matches. CDR3 bases: TGTGCCAGCAGTGAAAGACGAGGGGGCGCGTACACCGGGGAGCTGTTTTTT. This sequence encodes CASSERRGGAYTGELFF.

The V call is TRBV5-6, the J call TRBJ2-7, with a weak D call TRBD1 (5 bases). V gave up 4 bases and J gave up 6 bases, with 17 bases separating them. Germline values: CDR1 SGHDT, CDR2 YYEEEE. The CDR3 is 14 residues long. The CDR3 DNA reads as TGTGCCAGCAGCGATGACAGATCCCCACTCGAGCAGTACTTC. It codes for CASSDDRSPLEQYF.